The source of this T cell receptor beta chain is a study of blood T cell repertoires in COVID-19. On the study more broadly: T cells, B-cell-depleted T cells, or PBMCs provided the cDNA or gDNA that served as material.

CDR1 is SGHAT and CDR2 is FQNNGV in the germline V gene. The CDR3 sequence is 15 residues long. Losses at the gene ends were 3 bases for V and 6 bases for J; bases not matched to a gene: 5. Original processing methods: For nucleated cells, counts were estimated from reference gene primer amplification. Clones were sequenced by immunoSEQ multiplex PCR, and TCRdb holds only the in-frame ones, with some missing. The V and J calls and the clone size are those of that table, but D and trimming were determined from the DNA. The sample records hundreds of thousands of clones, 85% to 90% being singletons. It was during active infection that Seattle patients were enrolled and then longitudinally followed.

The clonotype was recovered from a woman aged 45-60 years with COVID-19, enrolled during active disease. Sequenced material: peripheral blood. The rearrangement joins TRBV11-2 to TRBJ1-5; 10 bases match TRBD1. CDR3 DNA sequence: TGTGCCAGCAGCTTGGCCGGGACAGGGGCTCAGCCCCAGCATTTT. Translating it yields CASSLAGTGAQPQHF.